Listed below are T cell receptor beta chains from one sample, sequenced in a study of cytomegalovirus exposure and HLA in healthy donors. TCRdb keeps only in-frame clones here, not all; method: immunoSEQ multiplex PCR. There are approximately 160,000 clones in the sample; about four fifths occur only once, and 10% lies in the top ten. The sequencing sample was made of PBMCs. These TCRs come from a man aged 30 to 45 in good health and CMV-seropositive. The CDR3 runs from the conserved cysteine through the conserved F or W. The D gene is left open where the match is weak. Size is stated for part of the rows, as once, few or many counts, or as a class when the clone is expanded.

J | V | D | size | DNA | CDR3
TRBJ1-2 | TRBV4-3 | TRBD1 | . | TGCGCCAGCAGCCAAGATAGGGGACAGGGGGGAATCTATGGTAGCTACACCTTC | CASSQDRGQGGIYGSYTF
TRBJ1-1 | TRBV2 | . | once | TGTGCCAGCAGCACCTTAGCAGCTTTCTTT | CASSTLAAFF
TRBJ2-2 | TRBV19 | . | . | TGTGCCAGTTGGTACAGCCAAGGAACCGGGGAGCTGTTTTTT | CASWYSQGTGELFF
TRBJ2-1 | TRBV7-8 | . | . | TGTGCCAGCAGCCCAGGGAACGGTCTAGAGCAGTTCTTC | CASSPGNGLEQFF
TRBJ1-2 | TRBV10-3 | . | . | TGTGCCATCCTCGAAGAGGGCAGCACCTATGGCTACACCTTC | CAILEEGSTYGYTF
TRBJ1-2 | TRBV5-1 | TRBD1 | . | TGCGCCAGCAGCCAGACAGGGGGAATCTATGGCTACACCTTC | CASSQTGGIYGYTF
TRBJ2-1 | TRBV7-7 | TRBD1 | . | TGTGCCAGCAGCACACTAGGCGGGGGACAGGGGTTCGATGAGCAGTTCTTC | CASSTLGGGQGFDEQFF
TRBJ2-4 | TRBV4-3 | . | . | TGCGCCAGCAGCCAAGATCTCGGAGGGGAGTACAAAAACATTCAGTACTTC | CASSQDLGGEYKNIQYF
TRBJ2-3 | TRBV7-2 | . | . | TGTGCCAGCAGCGGATACCGCGGGGTTACAGATACGCAGTATTTT | CASSGYRGVTDTQYF
TRBJ2-7 | TRBV6-5 | . | . | TGTGCCACCCTCGGGGACTCCTACGAGCAGTACTTC | CATLGDSYEQYF